Below, 9 T cell receptor beta chains from the same sample are listed, as sequenced in a study of early stage breast cancer tumors. Assay used: immunoSEQ multiplex PCR; TCRdb lists only in-frame clones, some missing. The repertoire includes tens of thousands of clones, 72% of them detected once, and approximately 35% sits in the top ten. Sequences were obtained from blood. Source of these receptors: a person in their fifties with breast cancer.

The J gene is TRBJ1-2, the V gene TRBV6-5; no clear D. The CDR3 consists of 11 residues. Germline V gene lookup returns CDR1 MNHEY and CDR2 SVGAGI. V lost 4 bases and J lost 2, with 2 bases in between. The CDR3 region has the DNA TGTGCCAGCAGTTCGAACTATGGCTACACCTTC. It specifies CASSSNYGYTF.

V usage is TRBV25-1 and J usage is TRBJ1-2; D gene ambiguous. V gave up 6 bases and J gave up 8 bases, with 13 bases separating them. From germline, CDR1 is MGHDK and CDR2 SYGVNS. This CDR3 region has 12 residues. The CDR3 protein is CASREGLSGYTF. CDR3 DNA sequence: TGTGCCAGCAGAGAGGGTCTTTCCGGCTACACCTTC.

This chain uses TRBV19 with TRBJ1-1; a weak D match, TRBD1 (5 bases). Germline assignment: CDR1 LNHDA and CDR2 SQIVND (reference sequence). V dropped 5 bases and J dropped 1 base, with 14 bases sitting between them. The CDR3 is 15 residues long. The CDR3 sequence: CASSRSVGTNTEAFF. The CDR3, as DNA: TGTGCCAGTAGTCGATCAGTAGGGACGAACACTGAAGCTTTCTTT.

The chain uses TRBV19 and TRBJ1-2; 9 bases align to TRBD1. The germline V gene encodes CDR1 LNHDA and CDR2 SQIVND (reference sequence). CDR3 length: 13 amino acids. The J segment lost 7 bases and the V segment lost 5 bases, leaving 5 bases of the junction unmatched. CDR3 residues: CASSETGGGGYTF. In DNA form, the CDR3 reads TGTGCCAGTAGTGAAACAGGGGGCGGTGGCTACACCTTC.

The CDR3 here is CASSPKRWECGTDTQYF. CDR3 nucleotide sequence: TGTGCCAGCAGTCCCAAGCGTTGGGAGTGTGGCACAGATACGCAGTATTTT. The rearrangement links TRBV6-7 to TRBJ2-3; TRBD2 might be the D (5 bases). TRBV6-7 is noted as an ORF with a role that remains uncertain. V shed 5 bases and J shed 1 base, with 19 bases lying between them. CDR3 length equals 17 residues.

This rearrangement joins TRBV5-4 to TRBJ2-3; D tentatively reads TRBD1 or TRBD2 (6 bases each). Germline-derived CDR1 and CDR2 are SGHNT and YYREEE (reference sequence). The CDR3 sequence is 15 residues long. The ends were cut back, 5 bases at V and 2 bases at J, with 15 bases in the middle. CDR3 residues: CASRGGLAVTDTQYF. The CDR3 DNA is TGTGCCAGCAGAGGGGGGTTGGCGGTCACAGATACGCAGTATTTT.

This sequence joins TRBV7-2 and TRBJ2-7; 7 nucleotides align to TRBD1. The CDR3 sequence is 13 residues long. The germline gives CDR1 SGHTA, CDR2 FQGNSA. The V segment lost 5 bases and the J segment 4 bases; nucleotides outside the gene matches: 5. The CDR3 spells CASSPWTGYEQYF. Here the CDR3 DNA reads TGTGCCAGCAGCCCCTGGACAGGTTACGAGCAGTACTTC.

This chain joins TRBV7-8 and TRBJ2-1, with 8 nucleotides matching TRBD1. This CDR3 region has 15 residues. V dropped 7 bases and J dropped 3; count of bases not matched to a gene: 8. Germline assignment: CDR1 SGHVS and CDR2 FQNEAQ. The CDR3 DNA follows: TGTGCCAGCAACCCGTGGACAGGGAACTACAATGAGCAGTTCTTC. Translation gives CASNPWTGNYNEQFF.

The rearrangement uses TRBV2 and TRBJ2-3; D is undetermined. V gave up 1 base and J gave up 1 base, with 9 bases separating them. Germline V gene lookup returns CDR1 SNHLY and CDR2 FYNNEI. The CDR3 loop spans 15 amino acids. In DNA, the CDR3 is TGTGCCAGCAGTGAAGGGGGATCGGGCACAGATACGCAGTATTTT. Amino acid sequence: CASSEGGSGTDTQYF.